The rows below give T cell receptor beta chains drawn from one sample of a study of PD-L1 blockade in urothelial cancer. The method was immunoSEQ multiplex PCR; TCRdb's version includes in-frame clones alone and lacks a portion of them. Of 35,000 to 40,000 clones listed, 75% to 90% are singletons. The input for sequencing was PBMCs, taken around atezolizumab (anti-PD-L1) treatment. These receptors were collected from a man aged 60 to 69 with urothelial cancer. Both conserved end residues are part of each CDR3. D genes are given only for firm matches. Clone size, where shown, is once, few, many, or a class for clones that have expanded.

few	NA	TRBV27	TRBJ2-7	CASSRFGYEQYF	TGTGCCAGCAGCCGTTTCGGTTACGAGCAGTACTTC
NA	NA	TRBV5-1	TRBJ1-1	CASSTGEMAEAFF	TGCGCCAGCAGCACCGGGGAAATGGCTGAAGCTTTCTTT
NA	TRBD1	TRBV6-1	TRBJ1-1	CASSERAWTGLNTEAFF	TGTGCCAGCAGTGAGAGGGCCTGGACAGGGTTGAACACTGAAGCTTTCTTT
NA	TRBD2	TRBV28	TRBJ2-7	CASRLAGSSYEQYF	TGTGCCAGCAGACTAGCGGGATCCTCCTACGAGCAGTACTTC
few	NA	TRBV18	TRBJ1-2	CASSPKSGFSDGYTF	TGTGCCAGCTCACCAAAGTCGGGGTTTTCGGATGGCTACACCTTC
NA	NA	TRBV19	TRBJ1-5	CASSIARQVNQPQHF	TGTGCCAGTAGTATAGCCCGACAGGTCAATCAGCCCCAGCATTTT
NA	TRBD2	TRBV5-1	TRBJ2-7	CASRSGLAENYEQYF	TGCGCCAGCAGGTCGGGACTAGCGGAGAATTACGAGCAGTACTTC
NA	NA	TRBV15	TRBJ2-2	CATSRVLEPGELFF	TGTGCCACCAGCAGAGTGCTGGAGCCCGGGGAGCTGTTTTTT
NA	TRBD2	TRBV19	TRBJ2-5	CASSSGLAGMFEDQYF	TGTGCCAGTAGTTCCGGACTAGCGGGAATGTTCGAGGACCAGTACTTC
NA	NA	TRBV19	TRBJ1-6	CASSMGAPASRSSYNSPLHF	TGTGCCAGTAGTATGGGGGCTCCGGCTTCAAGGAGCTCCTATAATTCACCCCTCCACTTT
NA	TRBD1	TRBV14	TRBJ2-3	CASSRRTGGTDTQYF	TGTGCCAGCAGCCGACGGACAGGGGGCACAGATACGCAGTATTTT
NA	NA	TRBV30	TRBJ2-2	CAWSVQGKGTGELFF	TGTGCCTGGAGTGTACAGGGAAAGGGCACCGGGGAGCTGTTTTTT
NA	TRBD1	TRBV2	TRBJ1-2	CASIKGPGQGYGYTF	TGTGCCAGCATAAAGGGACCGGGACAGGGGTATGGCTACACCTTC
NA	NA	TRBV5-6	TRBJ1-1	CASSFVRGNTEAFF	TGTGCCAGCAGCTTCGTCAGGGGGAACACTGAAGCTTTCTTT
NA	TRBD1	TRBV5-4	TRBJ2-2	CASSSLAGGNTGELFF	TGTGCCAGCAGCTCTCTGGCAGGGGGCAACACCGGGGAGCTGTTTTTT
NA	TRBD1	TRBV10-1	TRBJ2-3	CASSLGQRLLDTQYF	TGCGCCAGCAGCTTGGGACAGCGATTGCTGGATACGCAGTATTTT
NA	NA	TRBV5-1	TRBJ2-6	CASSGLAGANVLTF	TGCGCCAGCAGTGGGCTGGCTGGGGCCAACGTCCTGACTTTC
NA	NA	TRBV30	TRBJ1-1	CATTAGGTEAFF	TGTGCTACTACGGCGGGGGGCACTGAAGCTTTCTTT
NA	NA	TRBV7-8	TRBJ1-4	CASSSGATNEKLFF	TGTGCCAGCAGTTCAGGGGCGACTAATGAAAAACTGTTTTTT
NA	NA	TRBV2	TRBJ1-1	CASSSTDRSYTEAFF	TGTGCCAGCAGTTCAACCGACAGGTCCTACACTGAAGCTTTCTTT
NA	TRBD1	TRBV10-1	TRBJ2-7	CASSESENRDRYF	TGCGCCAGCAGTGAATCCGAGAATCGGGACAGGTACTTC
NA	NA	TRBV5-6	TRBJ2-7	CASTIGGGGSEQYF	TGTGCCAGCACCATAGGTGGCGGAGGATCCGAGCAGTACTTC
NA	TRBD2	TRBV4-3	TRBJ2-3	CASSLGLGTDTQYF	TGCGCCAGCAGCTTAGGACTAGGCACAGATACGCAGTATTTT
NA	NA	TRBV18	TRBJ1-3	CASSPLQDYSGNTIYF	TGTGCCAGCTCACCGCTACAGGATTACTCTGGAAACACCATATATTTT
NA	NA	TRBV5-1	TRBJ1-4	CASSSENHPTNEKLFF	TGCGCCAGCAGCTCGGAGAACCATCCAACTAATGAAAAACTGTTTTTT
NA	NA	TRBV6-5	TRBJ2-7	CASSPKTGEQYF	TGTGCCAGCAGCCCCAAGACGGGCGAGCAGTACTTC
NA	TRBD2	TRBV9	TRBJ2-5	CASSVAGTTLQETQYF	TGTGCCAGCAGCGTAGCTGGGACTACCCTACAAGAGACCCAGTACTTC